Below are 27 T cell receptor beta chains sequenced from a single sample in a study of CD8 T cells in ankylosing spondylitis. TCRdb independently ran MiXCR on the 5' RACE reads; one entry per CDR3 protein. The sample lists 110,000 to 150,000 distinct CDR3 sequences, more than 7% occurring once. Material for sequencing was synovial fluid, either unsorted or a sorted T cell fraction (not recorded which). The receptors stem from a male donor with ankylosing spondylitis.

There are many counts of this clonotype. The chain carries TRBV28 and TRBJ1-5; the match to TRBD1 covers 9 bases. The V and J ends lost 6 bases and 0 bases, in that order; junction bases with no gene match: 3. This CDR3 spans 15 amino acids. Germline values: CDR1 MDHEN, CDR2 SYDVKM. The CDR3 region is CASSRTGASNQPQHF. The CDR3 DNA is TGTGCCAGCAGCCGGACAGGGGCTAGCAATCAGCCCCAGCATTTT.

This clonotype appeared a few times. The gene calls are TRBV28 and TRBJ2-7; D tentatively reads TRBD1 or TRBD2 (5 bases each). V gave up 6 bases and J gave up 3 bases, with 21 bases separating them. CDR3 length: 16 residues. CDR1 and CDR2 (germline): MDHEN, SYDVKM. The CDR3, as DNA: TGTGCCAGCAGCCAAGACGACCCGGGACGGCTCTACGAGCAGTACTTC. It encodes CASSQDDPGRLYEQYF.

The V call is TRBV10-3, the J call TRBJ2-7, with D tentatively TRBD2 (5 bases). The CDR3 length is 13 residues. Trimming left V 6 bases short and J 3 bases short, with 12 bases between. Germline CDR1 reads ENHRY; CDR2 reads SYGVKD. In DNA form, the CDR3 reads TGTGCCATCAGCCGGGATCCCGGCTACGAGCAGTACTTC. Amino acid sequence: CAISRDPGYEQYF.

In this sample, this clonotype turned up many times. The chain carries TRBV6-2 or TRBV6-3 and TRBJ1-1; D not certain. The V end lost 10 bases, the J end lost 0 bases, and 15 bases lay between the germline ends. Germline CDR1 MNHEY, CDR2 SVGEGT. CDR3 size: 14 residues. CDR3 bases: TGTGCCACAGCCTTGCTTCCCATGAACACTGAAGCTTTCTTT. It encodes CATALLPMNTEAFF.

The chain links TRBV27 to TRBJ2-1; D may correspond to TRBD1 or TRBD2 (5 bases each). The CDR3 has 15 residues. The V gene's germline CDR1 is MNHEY and CDR2 SMNVEV (reference sequence). Trimming cost V 6 bases and J 1 base, with 13 bases left between them. CDR3 DNA: TGTGCCAGCAGCGTCGGGGACGGATCCTACAATGAGCAGTTCTTC. Translating it yields CASSVGDGSYNEQFF.

This clonotype was counted at least ten times. CDR3 sequence reads: CASSRIGLRMGEKLFF. DNA of the CDR3: TGTGCCAGCAGCCGAATAGGACTGCGCATGGGTGAAAAACTGTTTTTT. The chain employs TRBV27 and TRBJ1-4; D unresolved. The germline CDR1 and CDR2 sequences are MNHEY and SMNVEV (reference sequence). The CDR3 is 16 residues long. Trimming left V 6 bases short and J 7 bases short, with 21 bases between.

This clonotype was recorded at least ten times. This chain links TRBV28 with TRBJ2-1; D not resolved. Germline values: CDR1 MDHEN, CDR2 SYDVKM. V was cut by 5 bases and J by 3 bases, with 2 bases left in between. This CDR3 has 11 residues. The CDR3 sequence: CASSVYNEQFF. In nucleotides, the CDR3 is TGTGCCAGCAGTGTCTACAATGAGCAGTTCTTC. The full variable domain, with the rest looked up from reference TRBV28 and TRBJ2-1, is DVKVTQSSRYLVKRTGEKVFLECVQDMDHENMFWYRQDPGLGLRLIYFSYDVKMKEKGDIPEGYSVSREKKERFSLILESASTNQTSMYLCASSVYNEQFFGPGTRLTVL.

The chain links TRBV4-1 to TRBJ2-1; no reliable D call. V was pared by 3 bases and J by 10 bases, with 10 bases between. Germline assignment: CDR1 MGHRA and CDR2 YSYEKL. The CDR3 extends over 12 amino acids. This chain's CDR3 is CASSQGSQEQFF. CDR3 bases: TGCGCCAGCAGCCAGGGTAGTCAGGAGCAGTTCTTC.

The table lists this clonotype with a few counts. The chain couples TRBV12-5 to TRBJ1-5, with D tentatively TRBD1 (6 bases). The V and J ends lost 6 bases and 7 bases respectively, with 10 bases between them. The CDR3 runs 12 residues. CDR1 and CDR2 (germline): LGHNT, FRNRAP. The DNA for the CDR3 is TGTGCTAGTGGAGGGGGGGGCCAGCCCCAGCATTTT. Residues: CASGGGGQPQHF. Full variable domain (missing parts from reference TRBV12-5 and TRBJ1-5): DARVTQTPRHKVTEMGQEVTMRCQPILGHNTVFWYRQTMMQGLELLAYFRNRAPLDDSGMPKDRFSAEMPDATLATLKIQPSEPRDSAVYFCASGGGGQPQHFGDGTRLSIL.

V and J are TRBV20-1 and TRBJ2-6; possible D gene TRBD2, 7 bases. Germline V gene sequence: CDR1 DFQATT, CDR2 SNEGSKA (reference sequence). The CDR3 totals 16 residues. Trimming cost V 3 bases and J 0 bases, with 12 bases left between them. The CDR3 spells CSASGGPHSGANVLTF. As DNA, the CDR3 is TGCAGTGCTAGCGGGGGGCCCCACTCTGGGGCCAACGTCCTGACTTTC.

This clonotype was found many times. V is TRBV20-1 and J is TRBJ1-5; 7 positions agree with TRBD1. The CDR3 sequence is 14 residues long. Germline CDR1 reads DFQATT; CDR2 reads SNEGSKA (reference sequence). The V gene end was trimmed by 1 base and the J gene end by 7 bases; junction bases not matched to a gene: 7. The DNA for the CDR3 is TGCAGTGCTAGAGTTGGGCAGGGGGACCAGCCCCAGCATTTT. This translates into CSARVGQGDQPQHF.

This clonotype was recorded at least ten times. This rearrangement joins TRBV7-2 to TRBJ2-7, with TRBD1 identical over 8 bases. The junction had 8 bases not matched to a gene; V was cut back by 5 bases and J by 2 bases. The CDR3 consists of 15 residues. CDR1 and CDR2 from the germline V gene are SGHTA and FQGNSA. CDR3 nucleotides: TGTGCCAGCAGCCCCGGACAGGGAAGGCCCTACGAGCAGTACTTC. Its protein is CASSPGQGRPYEQYF.

There are many counts of this clonotype. The rearrangement uses TRBV4-2 and TRBJ2-2; D is perhaps TRBD2 (6 bases). The V and J ends lost 0 bases and 6 bases respectively, with 14 bases between them. This CDR3 is built from 16 residues. Germline V gene lookup returns CDR1 LGHNA and CDR2 YNFKEQ. The CDR3 sequence: CASSQELRELAGELFF. The DNA for the CDR3 is TGTGCCAGCAGCCAAGAGTTACGGGAGTTAGCCGGGGAGCTGTTTTTT.

The V and J genes are TRBV20-1 and TRBJ2-3, with 13 bases lining up with TRBD2. The CDR3 extends over 19 amino acids. Per germline, CDR1 DFQATT and CDR2 SNEGSKA (reference sequence). J was trimmed by 0 bases and V by 0 bases; bases with no gene match: 9. For the CDR3, the DNA is TGCAGTGCTAGAGATCTGAGGACTAGCGGGGGTCCTAGCACAGATACGCAGTATTTT. This translates into CSARDLRTSGGPSTDTQYF.

Remarks on this clonotype: This could be a read error, since a much larger clone is one nucleotide away. J is TRBJ2-2 and V is TRBV4-3, with D perhaps matching TRBD2 (5 bases). The CDR3 runs to 15 residues. From germline, CDR1 is LGHNA and CDR2 YSLEER. CDR3 residues: CASSPRAVDTGELSF. CDR3 sequence (DNA): TGCGCCAGCAGCCCTCGAGCGGTAGACACCGGGGAGCTGTCTTTT.

This clonotype was seen more than once but under ten times. The chain joins TRBV4-2 to TRBJ2-7; TRBD2 matches at 7 bases. V was clipped by 0 bases and J by 3 bases; unmatched bases: 5. This CDR3 is built from 15 residues. Germline values: CDR1 LGHNA, CDR2 YNFKEQ. The CDR3 loop reads CASSQEAGRGYEQYF. The CDR3 nucleotides are TGTGCCAGCAGCCAAGAGGCAGGGAGGGGCTACGAGCAGTACTTC.

This clonotype was seen ten or more times. The chain couples TRBV7-3 to TRBJ2-7; TRBD2 agrees at 7 bases. J lost 0 bases, V lost 1 base, and 3 bases had no gene match. Germline loops: CDR1 SGHTA, CDR2 FQGTGA. The CDR3 totals 15 residues. Here the CDR3 DNA reads TGTGCCAGCAGCTTAAAGGGAGGGACCTCCTACGAGCAGTACTTC. Encoded protein: CASSLKGGTSYEQYF.

This chain connects TRBV24-1 to TRBJ2-5, with TRBD1 matching 8 bases. The CDR3 has 17 residues. The trim removed 3 bases at V and 6 bases at J, leaving 14 bases unmatched. From germline, CDR1 is KGHDR and CDR2 SFDVKD. The CDR3 loop reads CATSDPPSPGGAKTQYF. CDR3 in DNA: TGTGCCACCAGTGATCCGCCCTCCCCAGGGGGCGCAAAGACCCAGTACTTC.

This clonotype has only a few counts. V is TRBV20-1 and J is TRBJ2-7, with D maybe TRBD2 (5 bases). Per the germline V gene, CDR1 is DFQATT and CDR2 is SNEGSKA (reference sequence). This CDR3 contains 11 residues. Trimming shortened V by 6 bases and J by 2 bases, and 8 bases separated the two germline ends. The CDR3 nucleotides are TGCAGTGCGTCGGGGACCTACGAGCAGTACTTC. It yields the protein CSASGTYEQYF.

J is TRBJ2-5 and V is TRBV10-3, with D possibly being TRBD1 or TRBD2 (5 bases each). Germline CDR1 and CDR2: ENHRY and SYGVKD. V was cut by 6 bases and J by 2 bases, with 13 bases left in between. CDR3 size: 14 residues. CDR3 in amino acids: CAIRNGTAQETQYF. As DNA, the CDR3 is TGTGCCATCAGGAACGGGACGGCACAAGAGACCCAGTACTTC.

In this sample, this clonotype turned up once. The chain uses TRBV29-1 and TRBJ2-1; D gene ambiguous. V lost 6 bases to trimming and J lost 2 bases, with 17 bases between them. From germline, CDR1 is SQVTM and CDR2 ANQGSEA. The CDR3 contains 15 residues. CDR3 amino acids: CSVLLSRSAYNEQFF. In DNA form, the CDR3 reads TGCAGCGTCCTCCTGAGTAGATCGGCCTACAATGAGCAGTTCTTC.

This clonotype was counted many times. This chain links TRBV5-1 with TRBJ1-2; D not resolved. The V and J ends lost 1 base and 2 bases respectively, with 9 bases between them. This CDR3 contains 14 residues. Per the germline V gene, CDR1 is SGHRS and CDR2 is YFSETQ. Here the CDR3 reads CASSLSATNYGYTF. CDR3 coding DNA: TGCGCCAGCAGCTTGTCGGCCACGAACTATGGCTACACCTTC.

This clonotype was seen more than once but under ten times. The genes are TRBV7-2 and TRBJ1-1, with D tentatively TRBD1 (5 bases). This CDR3 contains 15 residues. Germline CDR1 and CDR2: SGHTA and FQGNSA. V was clipped by 4 bases and J by 0 bases, with 12 bases between them. For the CDR3, the DNA is TGTGCCAGCAGCTCCGATCCAGGGCTGAACACTGAAGCTTTCTTT. This sequence encodes CASSSDPGLNTEAFF.

This clonotype appeared a few times. The chain carries TRBV4-3 and TRBJ2-3, with TRBD2 as a possible D gene (6 bases). Germline loops: CDR1 LGHNA, CDR2 YSLEER. Deletions cut 4 bases from V and 6 bases from J, with 17 bases between. The CDR3 loop spans 15 amino acids. Here the CDR3 reads CASSRGVPSPDTQYF. The CDR3 nucleotides are TGCGCCAGCAGCCGGGGGGTCCCAAGTCCCGATACGCAGTATTTT.

This clonotype was picked up many times. The chain uses TRBV28 and TRBJ2-5, with a weak D call TRBD2 (6 bases). The germline V gene has CDR1 MDHEN and CDR2 SYDVKM. This CDR3 spans 14 amino acids. Trimming shortened V by 7 bases and J by 4 bases, and 16 bases separated the two germline ends. CDR3 bases: TGTGCCAGCACCTTATCGGGGGTCGCAGAGACCCAGTACTTC. This translates into CASTLSGVAETQYF.

The gene calls are TRBV7-2 and TRBJ1-2; TRBD1 matches 9 bases. The V gene's germline CDR1 is SGHTA and CDR2 FQGNSA. J gave up 6 bases and V 5 bases, and 4 bases lay outside the gene matches. This CDR3 spans 13 amino acids. The CDR3 DNA reads as TGTGCCAGCAGCCCCGGGACAGGGAATGGCTACACCTTC. Translated, it gives CASSPGTGNGYTF.

In this sample, this clonotype turned up a few times. This rearrangement joins TRBV7-2 to TRBJ2-5, with 7 bases identical to TRBD1. The length of the CDR3 is 15 residues. CDR1 SGHTA and CDR2 FQGNSA come from the germline V gene. V lost 2 bases and J lost 5; bases outside the gene matches: 8. The DNA of the CDR3 is TGTGCCAGCAGCTTAAGGGGTCCCAGGGGGGAGACCCAGTACTTC. This codes for CASSLRGPRGETQYF.